Listed below are T cell receptor beta chains from one sample, sequenced in a study of blood T cell repertoires in COVID-19. Libraries were prepared by immunoSEQ multiplex PCR; TCRdb keeps only in-frame clonotypes and omits some of them. The table records about 170,000 clones, around nine tenths of them present only once. The material sequenced was peripheral blood. All receptors come from a woman of 80 years or more with COVID-19, enrolled during active disease. The CDR3 runs from the conserved cysteine through the conserved F or W. Each record gives: clone size, D gene, J gene, V gene, CDR3 DNA, CDR3 protein. The D gene is left open where the match is weak. Clone size is shown for a subset of rows, as once, few, many or a class of expanded clone.

.	.	TRBJ1-6	TRBV4-1	TGCGCCAGCAGCCGCGAGGTTAATTCACCCCTCCACTTT	CASSREVNSPLHF
.	TRBD1	TRBJ1-1	TRBV20-1	TGCAGTGCTAGTTTTTTTGCCGGGACAGGCTCGGAAGCTTTCTTT	CSASFFAGTGSEAFF
.	.	TRBJ1-4	TRBV5-1	TGCGCCAGCAGCTTGTGGCAGGGGTCTAATGAAAAACTGTTTTTT	CASSLWQGSNEKLFF
.	.	TRBJ1-2	TRBV11-3	TGTGCCAGCAGCTTAGAACCAGGGGCGAATGGCTACACCTTC	CASSLEPGANGYTF
.	TRBD2	TRBJ2-1	TRBV11-3	TGTGCCAGCAGCTTGGGGGGAGGGAACAATGAGCAGTTCTTC	CASSLGGGNNEQFF
.	TRBD2	TRBJ2-1	TRBV11-2	TGTGCCAGCAGGAGAGGGGGAGCGGGAGGAGAGAAGGACAATGAGCAGTTCTTC	CASRRGGAGGEKDNEQFF
.	.	TRBJ2-7	TRBV20-1	TGCAGTGCTACCGGAGGTTGGGAGCAGTACTTC	CSATGGWEQYF
.	.	TRBJ2-7	TRBV12-3/TRBV12-4	TGTGCCAGCAGTTTACTCGGGAGCTACGAGCAGTACTTC	CASSLLGSYEQYF
.	.	TRBJ2-2	TRBV28	TGTGCCAGCTCTGTGGCGGGGACCGGGGAGCTGTTTTTT	CASSVAGTGELFF
.	TRBD1	TRBJ2-1	TRBV7-2	TGTGCCAGCAGCTCGGGACAGAGCTCCTACAATGAGCAGTTCTTC	CASSSGQSSYNEQFF
once	.	TRBJ1-3	TRBV4-3	TGCGCCAGCAGCCAAGAGTCGGGAAACACCATATATTTT	CASSQESGNTIYF
.	.	TRBJ1-1	TRBV5-1	TGCGCCAGCAGCCCGGGACATACTGAAGCTTTCTTT	CASSPGHTEAFF
.	.	TRBJ1-5	TRBV19	TGTGCCAGTAGTTCAAACCTAGCAAGTCGCGATCAGCCCCAGCATTTT	CASSSNLASRDQPQHF
.	.	TRBJ1-1	TRBV5-5	TGTGCCAGCAGCTCTAGTAGGACTGTGAACACTGAAGCTTTCTTT	CASSSSRTVNTEAFF
.	TRBD2	TRBJ2-2	TRBV7-9	TGTGCCAGCAGCCAAAAAACTAGCGGGAGGGTGAGGACCGGGGAGCTGTTTTTT	CASSQKTSGRVRTGELFF
.	TRBD2	TRBJ2-1	TRBV19	TGTGCCAGTGAACTAGCGGTTGGTTACAATGAGCAGTTCTTC	CASELAVGYNEQFF
.	.	TRBJ2-7	TRBV7-2	TGTGCCAGCAGGAAAGGAGAAGGGAGCTACGAGCAGTACTTC	CASRKGEGSYEQYF
few	TRBD1	TRBJ2-7	TRBV2	TGTGCCAGCAGTGGACAGGGGGCGGCTGGGAAGCAGTACTTC	CASSGQGAAGKQYF
.	TRBD1	TRBJ2-7	TRBV19	TGTGCCAGTAGTATAGGGGGGACAGACTACGAGCAGTACTTC	CASSIGGTDYEQYF
.	TRBD2	TRBJ2-3	TRBV29-1	TGCAGCGTTGAAGGGACTAGCGGGAACTCAGATACGCAGTATTTT	CSVEGTSGNSDTQYF
once	.	TRBJ1-5	TRBV12-3/TRBV12-4	TGTGCCAGCACCGAGACAGGGCCCCAGCATTTT	CASTETGPQHF
.	TRBD1	TRBJ1-3	TRBV28	TGTGCCAGCAGTTTAGGGACAGAAGGAAACACCATATATTTT	CASSLGTEGNTIYF
.	TRBD2	TRBJ2-5	TRBV11-1	TGTGCCAGCTCTTCGCAGCGGGAAAGGAAAGAGACCCAGTACTTC	CASSSQRERKETQYF
.	TRBD1	TRBJ1-5	TRBV5-1	TGCGCCAGCAGCGAAGGGACAGGGGCCTCGGAGCCCCAGCATTTT	CASSEGTGASEPQHF
once	.	TRBJ2-2	TRBV24-1	TGTGCCACCAGTGCTCCCGACGGAGGGGGCCGAACCGGGGAGCTGTTTTTT	CATSAPDGGGRTGELFF
once	TRBD2	TRBJ2-7	TRBV9	TGTGCCAGCAGCGAGTTTAGCGGGAGGGGCGAGCAGTACTTC	CASSEFSGRGEQYF
.	.	TRBJ1-3	TRBV4-3	TGCGCCAGCAGCCCGTGGGAGTCTGGATTCTCTGGAAACACCATATATTTT	CASSPWESGFSGNTIYF
.	.	TRBJ2-3	TRBV9	TGTGCCAGCAGCGTAGGAGGGAGCACAGATACGCAGTATTTT	CASSVGGSTDTQYF
.	.	TRBJ2-1	TRBV27	TGTGCCAGCAGTTCGGATAGCCGAGGGTCGTGGAATGAGCAGTTCTTC	CASSSDSRGSWNEQFF
.	TRBD2	TRBJ2-7	TRBV5-1	TGCGCCAGCACCAGCGGGAGCCTCCACACCTACGAGCAGTACTTC	CASTSGSLHTYEQYF
.	.	TRBJ1-2	TRBV28	TGTGCCAGCGCGACTCAAGCTGCTGGCTACACCTTC	CASATQAAGYTF
.	TRBD2	TRBJ2-7	TRBV15	TGTGCCACCAGCGGGAGGGTCCCGTACGAGCAGTACTTC	CATSGRVPYEQYF
.	.	TRBJ2-7	TRBV24-1	TGTGCCACCAGTGACCAGGTCGGGGAATCCGAGCAGTACTTC	CATSDQVGESEQYF
.	.	TRBJ1-1	TRBV3-1/TRBV3-2	TGTGCCAGCAGCCACGGTTTCTGGAACACTGAAGCTTTCTTT	CASSHGFWNTEAFF
few	TRBD2	TRBJ2-1	TRBV28	TGTGCCAGCAGATCGCCCGGCGGGAGCTCCTACAATGAGCAGTTCTTC	CASRSPGGSSYNEQFF
.	TRBD2	TRBJ2-2	TRBV4-2	TGTGCCAGCAGCCAGCTAGCGGGAGGTACCGGGGAGCTGTTTTTT	CASSQLAGGTGELFF
.	TRBD2	TRBJ2-3	TRBV24-1	TGTGCCACCTCCTTAGCGGGACGGAGCACAGATACGCAGTATTTT	CATSLAGRSTDTQYF
.	TRBD1	TRBJ1-1	TRBV28	TGTGCCAGCAGTAGGACAGGGGGCGCGGAAGCCACTGAAGCTTTCTTT	CASSRTGGAEATEAFF
.	.	TRBJ2-4	TRBV3-1/TRBV3-2	TGTGCCAGCAGCCAAGAATTTCGTTTGGGGGGGCGCCAAGCCAAAAACATTCAGTACTTC	CASSQEFRLGGRQAKNIQYF